The 22 T cell receptor beta chains presented below share a single source sample, sequenced in a study of CD8+ T cells in alopecia areata. Sequencing relied on a cDNA template that was reverse transcribed from extracted RNA. TCRdb keeps only in-frame clones here, not all; method: immunoSEQ multiplex PCR. Of 110,000 to 150,000 clones in the sample, around 58% were seen once. The sequences come from CD4+ T cells sorted from blood, collected at week 0. These receptors all come from a human donor with alopecia areata.

The DNA for the CDR3 is TGTGCCAGCAGCTTGGCCACTGGGGCAGATACGCAGTATTTT. Encoded protein: CASSLATGADTQYF. The rearrangement joins TRBV5-6 to TRBJ2-3; D remains ambiguous. Germline CDR1 SGHDT, CDR2 YYEEEE. The CDR3 runs to 14 residues. The V end lost 0 bases, the J end lost 4 bases, and 9 bases lay between the germline ends.

This clone showed up just a few times. The chain recombines TRBV23-1 with TRBJ2-5; D not resolved. TRBV23-1 belongs to the ORF category, with a function that is uncertain. The CDR3 is 14 residues long. Between the trimmed V and J ends, which lost 8 bases and 5 bases, there was a span of 18 bases. For the CDR3, the DNA is TGCGCCAGCGTATATAATGGGATGGGCGAGACCCAGTACTTC. Translating gives CASVYNGMGETQYF.

The chain is built from TRBV5-4 and TRBJ2-3; 8 bases are shared with TRBD2. Germline trimming cut 0 bases from V and 11 bases from J; bases unmatched to any gene: 8. This CDR3 spans 14 amino acids. Germline loops: CDR1 SGHNT, CDR2 YYREEE (reference sequence). The CDR3 spells CASSLDVEAGGQYF. The CDR3 bases are TGTGCCAGCAGCTTGGATGTAGAGGCGGGGGGGCAGTATTTT. Drawing the rest from reference TRBV5-4 and TRBJ2-3, the complete variable domain is ETGVTQSPTHLIKTRGQQVTLRCSSQSGHNTVSWYQQALGQGPQFIFQYYREEENGRGNFPPRFSGLQFPNYSSELNVNALELDDSALYLCASSLDVEAGGQYFGPGTRLTVL.

This clone was seen a handful of times. The genes are TRBV5-4 and TRBJ2-3; maybe TRBD2 (6 bases). Germline V gene data show CDR1 as SGHNT and CDR2 as YYREEE (reference sequence). The CDR3 has 16 amino acids. The V and J ends lost 1 base and 4 bases respectively, with 16 bases between them. CDR3 in DNA: TGTGCCAGCAGCTTGTACCGGGCCAGGAGGGCAGATACGCAGTATTTT. Translation: CASSLYRARRADTQYF.

The chain uses TRBV4-1 and TRBJ2-3; no clear D gene. Germline V gives CDR1 MGHRA, CDR2 YSYEKL. The V and J ends lost 3 bases and 3 bases respectively, with 10 bases between them. The CDR3 loop spans 14 amino acids. CDR3 region: CASSQVERTDTQYF. The DNA for the CDR3 is TGCGCCAGCAGCCAGGTGGAGAGGACAGATACGCAGTATTTT.

This rearrangement joins TRBV5-1 to TRBJ2-2; D ambiguous. Germline assignment: CDR1 SGHRS and CDR2 YFSETQ. V was cut by 7 bases and J by 1 base, with 11 bases left in between. The CDR3 runs 14 residues. CDR3 DNA: TGCGCCAGCTCTGACGCTGGGAACACCGGGGAGCTGTTTTTT. Its translation: CASSDAGNTGELFF.

The rearrangement uses TRBV5-1 and TRBJ1-2; 8 nucleotides align to TRBD1. CDR1 and CDR2 (germline): SGHRS, YFSETQ. The CDR3 runs 11 residues. Unmatched junction bases numbered 3, after V lost 3 bases and J lost 11 bases. The CDR3 loop is CASSSDRDYTF. The CDR3 DNA follows: TGCGCCAGCAGCTCGGACAGGGATTACACCTTC.

This clone was counted a few times. The chain uses TRBV7-2 and TRBJ2-2; D assignment may be TRBD1 or TRBD2 (5 bases each). Germline V lookup: CDR1 SGHTA, CDR2 FQGNSA. The CDR3 is made up of 15 amino acids. V lost 5 bases, J lost 1 base, and 11 bases lay in between. The CDR3 nucleotides read TGTGCCAGCAGCCCCGGTGGGGGGAACACCGGGGAGCTGTTTTTT. Its protein is CASSPGGGNTGELFF.

The chain joins TRBV7-2 to TRBJ2-7, with TRBD1 identical over 9 bases. The ends lost 1 base at V and 6 bases at J; junction bases unmatched: 10. The germline gives CDR1 SGHTA, CDR2 FQGNSA. The CDR3 has 16 residues. The CDR3 spells CASSLGSPGQGAEQYF. The CDR3 nucleotides read TGTGCCAGCAGCTTAGGGAGTCCGGGACAGGGAGCCGAGCAGTACTTC.

This clone was counted only a few times. DNA of the CDR3: TGTGCCATCAGTGTGGACGGGGTAGCCAAAAACATTCAGTACTTC. Translation: CAISVDGVAKNIQYF. This chain connects TRBV10-3 to TRBJ2-4, with TRBD2 as a possible D gene (5 bases). Looked up from germline, CDR1 is ENHRY and CDR2 is SYGVKD. CDR3 length equals 15 residues. Trimming took off 4 bases at V and 0 bases at J, with 10 bases between the two ends.

The chain carries TRBV7-2 and TRBJ2-7; perhaps TRBD1 as D (5 bases). The CDR3 consists of 12 residues. CDR1 and CDR2 from the germline V gene are SGHTA and FQGNSA. V lost 5 bases and J lost 4, with 9 bases in between. CDR3 DNA sequence: TGTGCCAGCAGCGCGACAGCTTACGAGCAGTACTTC. As protein: CASSATAYEQYF.

The chain is built from TRBV6-1 and TRBJ2-5; D is uncertain. Trimming took 6 bases from V and 4 from J, leaving 12 bases between them. This CDR3 is built from 13 residues. Germline V gene sequence: CDR1 MNHNS, CDR2 SASEGT. The CDR3 DNA is TGTGCCAGCAGGCCCCTCCCCATAGAGACCCAGTACTTC. It translates to CASRPLPIETQYF.

V gene TRBV5-4 combines with J gene TRBJ2-1, with D perhaps TRBD1 (6 bases). V was cut by 0 bases and J by 7 bases, with 17 bases left in between. The CDR3 covers 16 residues. CDR1 is SGHNT, CDR2 YYREEE, per germline (reference sequence). The CDR3 coding sequence is TGTGCCAGCAGCTTGGTTCTTTTTTCAGGGGCGAATGAGCAGTTCTTC. It translates to CASSLVLFSGANEQFF. Together with reference TRBV5-4 and TRBJ2-1, the CDR3 gives the full variable domain: ETGVTQSPTHLIKTRGQQVTLRCSSQSGHNTVSWYQQALGQGPQFIFQYYREEENGRGNFPPRFSGLQFPNYSSELNVNALELDDSALYLCASSLVLFSGANEQFFGPGTRLTVL.

V usage is TRBV27 and J usage is TRBJ1-4, with D unresolved. The CDR3 covers 13 residues. V shed 1 base and J shed 8 bases, with 8 bases lying between them. The germline V gene has CDR1 MNHEY and CDR2 SMNVEV (reference sequence). The CDR3 coding sequence is TGTGCCAGCAGTTTATTGGCTCGGGAAAAACTGTTTTTT. Translating gives CASSLLAREKLFF.

V usage is TRBV5-1 and J usage is TRBJ2-7, with D perhaps matching TRBD2 (5 bases). Trimming left V 5 bases short and J 2 bases short, with 8 bases between. There are 12 residues in the CDR3. The germline V gene has CDR1 SGHRS and CDR2 YFSETQ. CDR3: CASSEGPYEQYF. DNA for the CDR3: TGCGCCAGCAGTGAGGGCCCCTACGAGCAGTACTTC.

The V and J genes are TRBV19 and TRBJ2-3; D is possibly TRBD2 (5 bases). Germline V gene lookup returns CDR1 LNHDA and CDR2 SQIVND (reference sequence). CDR3 length: 15 amino acids. V was shortened by 7 bases and J by 2 bases, with 16 bases between the two germline ends. CDR3 in amino acids: CASTLTGLNTDTQYF. In DNA, the CDR3 is TGTGCCAGTACTCTAACGGGGTTAAACACAGATACGCAGTATTTT.

The genes are TRBV5-1 and TRBJ2-1, with D possibly being TRBD1 (6 bases). Germline CDR1 is SGHRS and CDR2 is YFSETQ. The CDR3 is 15 amino acids. V lost 4 bases to trimming and J lost 6 bases, with 17 bases between them. The CDR3, as DNA: TGCGCCAGCAGCGGATCACAGGGAGAGGCCAATGAGCAGTTCTTC. It encodes CASSGSQGEANEQFF.

This sequence joins TRBV14 and TRBJ1-1, with D tentatively TRBD1 (6 bases). There are 15 residues in the CDR3. The ends were cut back, 3 bases at V and 3 bases at J, with 14 bases in the middle. Germline V gene data show CDR1 as SGHDN and CDR2 as FVKESK. CDR3 nucleotide sequence: TGTGCCAGCAGCCACCTTATCGGACAGTACACTGAAGCTTTCTTT. This gives the protein CASSHLIGQYTEAFF.

The chain has TRBV7-9 and TRBJ1-2; 8 bases fit TRBD1. CDR1 is SEHNR, CDR2 FQNEAQ, per germline (reference sequence). This CDR3 has 13 amino acids. V lost 5 bases and J lost 2; bases outside the gene matches: 1. CDR3 region: CASSRTGNYGYTF. In DNA, the CDR3 is TGTGCCAGCAGCCGGACAGGGAACTATGGCTACACCTTC.

The genes are TRBV30 and TRBJ1-1; D gene uncertain. The CDR3 is made up of 15 amino acids. Germline-derived CDR1 and CDR2 are GTSNPN and SVGIG (reference sequence). V lost 7 bases, J lost 3 bases, and 21 bases lay in between. CDR3 nucleotide sequence: TGTGCCTTGATTCTTGAAGGTGCCTTTGACACTGAAGCTTTCTTT. This codes for CALILEGAFDTEAFF.

The V call is TRBV6-5, the J call TRBJ1-4; D is perhaps TRBD1 (5 bases). CDR3 length: 15 amino acids. Per germline, CDR1 MNHEY and CDR2 SVGAGI. Deletions cut 4 bases from V and 0 bases from J, with 9 bases between. CDR3 in DNA: TGTGCCAGCAGTTTTCAACAGGCAACTAATGAAAAACTGTTTTTT. Protein product: CASSFQQATNEKLFF.

The gene calls are TRBV6-5 and TRBJ2-2; D tentatively fits TRBD1 or TRBD2 (5 bases each). The CDR3 covers 16 residues. V lost 0 bases, J lost 6 bases, and 14 bases lay in between. Germline V gene lookup returns CDR1 MNHEY and CDR2 SVGAGI. The CDR3 spells CASSYSRGFQAGELFF. The CDR3 DNA is TGTGCCAGCAGTTACTCGAGGGGCTTCCAGGCCGGGGAGCTGTTTTTT.